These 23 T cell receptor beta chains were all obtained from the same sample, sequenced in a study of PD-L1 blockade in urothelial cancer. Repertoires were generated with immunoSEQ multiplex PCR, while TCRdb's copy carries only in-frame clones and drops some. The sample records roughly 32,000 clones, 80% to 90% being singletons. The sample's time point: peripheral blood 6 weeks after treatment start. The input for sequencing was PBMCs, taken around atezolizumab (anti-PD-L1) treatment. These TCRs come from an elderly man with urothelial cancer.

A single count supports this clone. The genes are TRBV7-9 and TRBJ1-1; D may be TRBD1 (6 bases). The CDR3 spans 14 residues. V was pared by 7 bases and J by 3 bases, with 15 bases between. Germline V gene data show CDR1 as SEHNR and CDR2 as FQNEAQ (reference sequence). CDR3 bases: TGTGCCAGCATCTGGAAAGGGGGGGACACTGAAGCTTTCTTT. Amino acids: CASIWKGGDTEAFF.

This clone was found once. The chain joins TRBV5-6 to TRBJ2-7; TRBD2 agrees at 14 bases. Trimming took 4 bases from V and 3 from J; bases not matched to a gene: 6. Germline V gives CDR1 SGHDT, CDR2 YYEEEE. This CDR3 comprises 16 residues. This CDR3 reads CASSPGTSGRGYEQYF. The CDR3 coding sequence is TGTGCCAGCAGCCCCGGGACTAGCGGGAGAGGCTACGAGCAGTACTTC.

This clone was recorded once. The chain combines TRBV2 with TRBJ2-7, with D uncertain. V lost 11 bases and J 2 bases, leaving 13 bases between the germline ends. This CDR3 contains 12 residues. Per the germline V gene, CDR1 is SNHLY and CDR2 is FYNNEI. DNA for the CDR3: TGTGCCGGTCGGAGAGAGACCTACGAGCAGTACTTC. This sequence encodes CAGRRETYEQYF.

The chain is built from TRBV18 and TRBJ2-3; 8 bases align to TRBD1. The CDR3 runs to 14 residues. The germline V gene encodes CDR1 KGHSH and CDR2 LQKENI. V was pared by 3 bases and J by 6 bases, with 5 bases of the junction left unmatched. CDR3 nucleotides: TGTGCCAGCTCACCGAGGCAGGGGGCGGATACGCAGTATTTT. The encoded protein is CASSPRQGADTQYF.

The CDR3 nucleotides read TGTGCCAGCAGCGTTAAGACTAGCGGGTGGGGTACGCAGTATTTT. Encoded protein: CASSVKTSGWGTQYF. The chain carries TRBV9 and TRBJ2-3; 10 nucleotides align to TRBD2. CDR3 length: 15 amino acids. CDR1 and CDR2 (germline): SGDLS, YYNGEE. Losses at the gene ends were 2 bases for V and 8 bases for J; bases not matched to a gene: 8.

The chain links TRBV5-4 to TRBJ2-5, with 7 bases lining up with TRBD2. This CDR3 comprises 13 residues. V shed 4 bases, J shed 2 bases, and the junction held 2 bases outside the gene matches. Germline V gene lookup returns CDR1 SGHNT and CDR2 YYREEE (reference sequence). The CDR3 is CASSRGLQETQYF. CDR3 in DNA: TGTGCCAGCAGCCGGGGACTACAAGAGACCCAGTACTTC.

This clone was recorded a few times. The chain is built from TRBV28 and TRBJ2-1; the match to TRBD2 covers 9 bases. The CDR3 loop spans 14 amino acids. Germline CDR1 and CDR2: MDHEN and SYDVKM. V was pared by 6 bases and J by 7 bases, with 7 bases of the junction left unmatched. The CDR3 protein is CASRVAGAINEQFF. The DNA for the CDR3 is TGTGCCAGCAGAGTAGCGGGAGCCATTAATGAGCAGTTCTTC.

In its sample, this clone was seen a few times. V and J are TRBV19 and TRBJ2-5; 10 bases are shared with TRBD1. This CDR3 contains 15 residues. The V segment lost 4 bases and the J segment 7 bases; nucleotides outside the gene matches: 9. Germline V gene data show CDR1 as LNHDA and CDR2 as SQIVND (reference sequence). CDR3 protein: CASSTSSDRGRTQYF. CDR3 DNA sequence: TGTGCCAGTAGTACCTCTTCGGACAGGGGGAGGACCCAGTACTTC.

CDR3: CASSPGTSGKTGELFF. Written as DNA, the CDR3 is TGTGCCAGCAGCCCCGGGACTAGCGGAAAAACCGGGGAGCTGTTTTTT. V and J are TRBV11-2 and TRBJ2-2; 11 nucleotides agree with TRBD2. The germline gives CDR1 SGHAT, CDR2 FQNNGV. The V segment lost 5 bases and the J segment 5 bases; nucleotides outside the gene matches: 7. This CDR3 spans 16 amino acids.

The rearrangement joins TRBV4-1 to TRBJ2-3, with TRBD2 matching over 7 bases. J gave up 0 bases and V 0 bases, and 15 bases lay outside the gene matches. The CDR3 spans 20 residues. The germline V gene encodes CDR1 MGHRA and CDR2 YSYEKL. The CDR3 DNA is TGCGCCAGCAGCCAAGATTGGGGCCTCTCTAGCGGAAGGAGCACAGATACGCAGTATTTT. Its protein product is CASSQDWGLSSGRSTDTQYF.

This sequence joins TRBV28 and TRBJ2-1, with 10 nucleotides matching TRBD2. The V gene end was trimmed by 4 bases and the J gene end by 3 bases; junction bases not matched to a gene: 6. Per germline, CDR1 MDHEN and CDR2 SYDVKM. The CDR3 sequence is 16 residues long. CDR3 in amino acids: CASSSSLAGSYNEQFF. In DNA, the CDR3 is TGTGCCAGCAGTTCGTCACTAGCGGGAAGCTACAATGAGCAGTTCTTC.

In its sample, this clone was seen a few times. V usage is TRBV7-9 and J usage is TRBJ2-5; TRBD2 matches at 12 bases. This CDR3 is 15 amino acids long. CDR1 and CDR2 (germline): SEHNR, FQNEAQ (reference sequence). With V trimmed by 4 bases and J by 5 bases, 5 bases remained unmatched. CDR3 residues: CASSSTSGRGETQYF. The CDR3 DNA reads TGTGCCAGCAGCTCGACTAGCGGGAGAGGGGAGACCCAGTACTTC.

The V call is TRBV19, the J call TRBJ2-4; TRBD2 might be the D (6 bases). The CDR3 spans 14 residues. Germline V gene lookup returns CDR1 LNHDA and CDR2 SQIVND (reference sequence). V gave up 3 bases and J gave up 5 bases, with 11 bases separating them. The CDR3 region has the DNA TGTGCCAGTAGTATCGGAGGGAACCAAAACATTCAGTACTTC. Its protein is CASSIGGNQNIQYF. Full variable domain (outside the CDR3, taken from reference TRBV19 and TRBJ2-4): DGGITQSPKYLFRKEGQNVTLSCEQNLNHDAMYWYRQDPGQGLRLIYYSQIVNDFQKGDIAEGYSVSREKKESFPLTVTSAQKNPTAFYLCASSIGGNQNIQYFGAGTRLSVL.

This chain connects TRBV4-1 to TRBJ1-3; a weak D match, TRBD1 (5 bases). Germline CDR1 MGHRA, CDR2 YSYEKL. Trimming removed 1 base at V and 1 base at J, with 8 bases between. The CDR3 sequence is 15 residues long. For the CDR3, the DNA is TGCGCCAGCAGCCAAGGACAGAAGTCTGGAAACACCATATATTTT. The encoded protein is CASSQGQKSGNTIYF.

The CDR3 reads CASSLVLAGVRNEQFF. The CDR3 bases are TGTGCCAGCAGCTTGGTCTTAGCGGGAGTTCGCAATGAGCAGTTCTTC. V usage is TRBV11-2 and J usage is TRBJ2-1; 9 bases line up with TRBD2. CDR1 and CDR2 from the germline V gene are SGHAT and FQNNGV. After removal of 3 bases from V and 6 bases from J, the junction contained 9 bases not matched to a gene. CDR3 length: 16 amino acids.

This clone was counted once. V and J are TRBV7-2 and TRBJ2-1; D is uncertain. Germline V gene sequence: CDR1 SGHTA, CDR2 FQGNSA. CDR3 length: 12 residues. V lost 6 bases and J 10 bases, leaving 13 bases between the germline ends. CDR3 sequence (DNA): TGTGCCAGCAGGAGTTCGTCCCCCGAGCAGTTCTTC. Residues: CASRSSSPEQFF.

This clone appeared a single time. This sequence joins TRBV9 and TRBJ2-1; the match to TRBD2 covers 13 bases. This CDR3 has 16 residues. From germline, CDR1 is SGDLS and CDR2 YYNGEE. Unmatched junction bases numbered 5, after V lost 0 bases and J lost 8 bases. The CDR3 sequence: CASSVASGLAGDEQFF. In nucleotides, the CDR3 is TGTGCCAGCAGCGTAGCTTCCGGACTAGCGGGAGATGAGCAGTTCTTC.

The DNA for the CDR3 is TGTGCCAGCAGACCTCTCCGGGGTCGGCAGCAGTTCTTC. Its protein product is CASRPLRGRQQFF. The rearrangement uses TRBV6-5 and TRBJ2-1, with TRBD2 as a possible D gene (5 bases). Germline V lookup: CDR1 MNHEY, CDR2 SVGAGI. With 6 bases removed from V and 11 bases from J, the gap between germline ends came to 17 bases. This CDR3 spans 13 amino acids.

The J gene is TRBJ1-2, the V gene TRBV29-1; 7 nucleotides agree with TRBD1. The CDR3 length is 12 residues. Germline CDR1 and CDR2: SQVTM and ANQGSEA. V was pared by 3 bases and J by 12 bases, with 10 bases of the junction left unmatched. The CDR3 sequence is CSVDRGQTPDTF. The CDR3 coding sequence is TGCAGCGTTGACAGGGGACAGACGCCCGACACCTTC.

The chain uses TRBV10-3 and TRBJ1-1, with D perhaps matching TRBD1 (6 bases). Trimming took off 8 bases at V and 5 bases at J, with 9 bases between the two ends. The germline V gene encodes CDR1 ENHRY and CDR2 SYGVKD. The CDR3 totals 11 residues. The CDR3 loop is CAIGTGTEAFF. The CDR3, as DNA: TGTGCCATCGGAACAGGGACTGAAGCTTTCTTT.

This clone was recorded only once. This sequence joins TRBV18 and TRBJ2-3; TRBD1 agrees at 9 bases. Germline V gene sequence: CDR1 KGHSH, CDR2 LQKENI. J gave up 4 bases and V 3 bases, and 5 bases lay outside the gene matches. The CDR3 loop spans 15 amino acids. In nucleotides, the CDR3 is TGTGCCAGCTCACCGGGACAGGGAGGGTCAGATACGCAGTATTTT. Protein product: CASSPGQGGSDTQYF.

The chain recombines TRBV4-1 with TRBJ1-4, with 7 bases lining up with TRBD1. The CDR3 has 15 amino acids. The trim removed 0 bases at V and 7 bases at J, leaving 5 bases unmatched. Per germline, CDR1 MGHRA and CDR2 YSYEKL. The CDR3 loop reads CASSQDKGAPEKLFF. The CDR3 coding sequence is TGCGCCAGCAGCCAAGATAAGGGGGCGCCTGAAAAACTGTTTTTT.

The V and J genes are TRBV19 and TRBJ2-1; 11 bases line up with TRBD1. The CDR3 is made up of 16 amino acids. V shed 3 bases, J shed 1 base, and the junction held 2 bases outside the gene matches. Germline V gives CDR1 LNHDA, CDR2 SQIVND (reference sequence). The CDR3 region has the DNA TGTGCCAGTAGTATTGGGACAGGGGGGTCCTACAATGAGCAGTTCTTC. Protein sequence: CASSIGTGGSYNEQFF.